This T cell receptor (beta chain) was captured in a study of T cell responses to AZD1222 COVID-19 vaccine. Study conclusions and caveats: Recipients of two AZD1222 doses showed rising Spike-specific TCR breadth and depth.

Details on this clone: Antigen: not known.

CDR3 length equals 18 residues. The trim removed 5 bases at V and 3 bases at J, leaving 18 bases unmatched. Germline V gene data show CDR1 as LNHDA and CDR2 as SQIVND (reference sequence). Clones were sequenced by immunoSEQ multiplex PCR, and TCRdb holds only the in-frame ones, with some missing. Of roughly 81,000 clones listed, around 86% are singletons. The sequence was collected from an adult in good health. The source was peripheral blood, collected on day 0 of AZD1222 vaccination. The V call is TRBV19, the J call TRBJ2-7; 8 nucleotides agree with TRBD1. The CDR3 nucleotides are TGTGCCAGTAGTGCCATCACGACAGGGGATCTCTTCGGCTACGAGCAGTACTTC. This sequence encodes CASSAITTGDLFGYEQYF.